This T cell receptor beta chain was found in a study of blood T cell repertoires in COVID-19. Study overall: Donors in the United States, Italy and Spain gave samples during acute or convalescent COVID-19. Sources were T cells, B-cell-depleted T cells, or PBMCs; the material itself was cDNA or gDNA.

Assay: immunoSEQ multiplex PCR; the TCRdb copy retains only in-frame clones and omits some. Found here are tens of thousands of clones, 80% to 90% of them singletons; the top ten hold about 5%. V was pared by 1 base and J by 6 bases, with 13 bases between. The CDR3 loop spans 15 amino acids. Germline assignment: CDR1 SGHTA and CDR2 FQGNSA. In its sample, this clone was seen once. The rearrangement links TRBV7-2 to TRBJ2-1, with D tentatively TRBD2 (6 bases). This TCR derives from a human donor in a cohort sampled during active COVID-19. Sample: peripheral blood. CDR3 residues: CASSLVVADPNEQFF. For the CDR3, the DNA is TGTGCCAGCAGCTTAGTGGTAGCGGACCCCAATGAGCAGTTCTTC.